This T cell receptor (beta chain) was profiled in a study of blood T cells in healthy people across ages. The study, taken as a whole, reports: Strong correlation existed between TCR beta diversity and naive T cell percentage. Calculation of diversity from one million T cells yielded estimates considered to be underestimates.

With a J-beta primer mix and a sample-barcoded 5' primer, a second PCR ran about 7 to 12 cycles. Researchers report that each sample yielded at least 2.5 million CDR3-containing paired-end reads. TCRdb called the 5' RACE reads again in MiXCR, with one record for every CDR3 protein. This table has over 1,500,000 distinct CDR3 sequences, roughly 50% appearing once. This clonotype was seen a few times. Its target is unknown. This CDR3 region has 15 residues. CDR1 and CDR2 from the germline V gene are MNHEY and SMNVEV (reference sequence). Trimming stripped 2 bases from V and 2 bases from J, with 13 bases between.

The TCR originated in a woman between 35 and 50 years old in good health. This chain joins TRBV27 and TRBJ2-7; D is perhaps TRBD2 (6 bases). The material sequenced was blood. The DNA for the CDR3 is TGTGCCAGCAGTTTAGGTAGCGGCATTGCCTACGAGCAGTACTTC. It codes for CASSLGSGIAYEQYF.